This is a list of T cell receptor beta chains from one sample in a study of cytomegalovirus exposure and HLA in healthy donors. The protocol was immunoSEQ multiplex PCR, while the TCRdb copy is restricted to in-frame clones and leaves out a portion. The sample has 70,000 to 100,000 clones, over 70% seen once; the top ten hold approximately 23%. The sample comprised PBMCs. All receptors derive from a woman between 45 and 65 years old in good health and CMV-seropositive. The conserved cysteine and the conserved F or W are not part of the CDR3 here. Clone size is shown for a subset of rows, as once, few, many or a class of expanded clone.

clone_size: -
v_call: TRBV7-9
cdr3_aa: ASSTAGSSYEQY

clone_size: few
v_call: TRBV5-1
cdr3_aa: ASSLDRNYGYT

clone_size: once
v_call: TRBV9
cdr3_aa: ASSSWTSGGVGTQY

clone_size: -
v_call: TRBV27
cdr3_aa: ASSGTAATDTQY

clone_size: once
v_call: TRBV6-5
cdr3_aa: ASSYLTGANNEQF

clone_size: -
v_call: TRBV19
cdr3_aa: ASRTQAIGNQPQH

clone_size: -
v_call: TRBV6-1
cdr3_aa: ASSVGLGYRNEQF

clone_size: -
v_call: TRBV6-5
cdr3_aa: ASSYTQPRPIDEQY

clone_size: -
v_call: TRBV5-6
cdr3_aa: ASGTGTAYGYT

clone_size: -
v_call: TRBV5-1
cdr3_aa: ASSLGTSSGPYNEQF

clone_size: -
v_call: TRBV4-1
cdr3_aa: ASSQSQGATLRVETQY

clone_size: -
v_call: TRBV9
cdr3_aa: ASSVREGWGEQF

clone_size: -
v_call: TRBV19
cdr3_aa: ASRDRPNTEAF

clone_size: once
v_call: TRBV6-5
cdr3_aa: ASSYSRRNYGYT

clone_size: -
v_call: TRBV2
cdr3_aa: ASAAWGGEQPQH

clone_size: few
v_call: TRBV10-2
cdr3_aa: ASSGQGRGF

clone_size: -
v_call: TRBV9
cdr3_aa: ASSVDLGAGQPQH